Below, 14 T cell receptor beta chains from the same sample are listed, as sequenced in a study of T cells in Graves' hyperthyroidism and ophthalmopathy. RNA transcripts were the template for amplifying TCR beta CDR3 regions. HTBI primers were the set used in a first-round RT-PCR of the TCR CDR3. TCRdb reprocessed the multiplex PCR reads via MiXCR and lists one record per CDR3 protein. The sample carries about 640,000 distinct CDR3 sequences, 20% to 25% recorded once. Sequenced material: blood. These TCRs come from a man aged 25 to 45 with Graves' ophthalmopathy.

This clonotype was observed many times. The V and J genes are TRBV4-1 and TRBJ1-6; the D is unclear. CDR3 length equals 14 residues. V lost 1 base and J lost 6, with 7 bases in between. CDR1 MGHRA and CDR2 YSYEKL come from the germline V gene. The CDR3 is CASSQGPLNSPLHF. CDR3 nucleotides: TGCGCCAGCAGCCAAGGGCCGCTTAATTCACCCCTCCACTTT.

This clonotype occurred a few times. The chain is built from TRBV7-9 and TRBJ2-7; 10 nucleotides align to TRBD2. Germline V gives CDR1 SEHNR, CDR2 FQNEAQ (reference sequence). V shed 5 bases, J shed 5 bases, and the junction held 9 bases outside the gene matches. The CDR3 totals 15 residues. CDR3 nucleotides: TGTGCCAGCAGCGCGACCGGGACTAGCGCTGACGAGCAGTACTTC. Residues: CASSATGTSADEQYF.

CDR3 DNA: TGTGCCAGCACTGGTCCGTTGGAGACCCAGTACTTC. It yields the protein CASTGPLETQYF. The V and J genes are TRBV28 and TRBJ2-5; no clear D. This CDR3 region has 12 residues. CDR1 and CDR2 (germline): MDHEN, SYDVKM. V lost 7 bases and J lost 5, with 11 bases in between.

This clonotype was observed many times. This sequence joins TRBV18 and TRBJ1-2, with D uncertain. The CDR3 length is 16 residues. Germline assignment: CDR1 KGHSH and CDR2 LQKENI. The V end was cut by 2 bases, the J end by 4 bases, with 17 bases between. The CDR3 region has the DNA TGTGCCAGCTCACCAGATTCGGGCAGCCAAGCCTATGGCTACACCTTC. This translates into CASSPDSGSQAYGYTF.

This clonotype has just a few counts. The V and J genes are TRBV4-1 and TRBJ1-5; D is unresolved. Germline V gives CDR1 MGHRA, CDR2 YSYEKL. The CDR3 consists of 15 residues. The V end was cut by 4 bases, the J end by 1 base, with 11 bases between. CDR3 sequence (DNA): TGCGCCAGCAGCCGAGGGCCGGCGAGCAATCAGCCCCAGCATTTT. Its translation is CASSRGPASNQPQHF.

J is TRBJ2-1 and V is TRBV10-3; 7 nucleotides align to TRBD1. V was clipped by 8 bases and J by 2 bases; unmatched bases: 6. The CDR3 is made up of 14 amino acids. Looked up from germline, CDR1 is ENHRY and CDR2 is SYGVKD. The chain's CDR3 is CAIRQGETYNEQFF. CDR3 nucleotide sequence: TGTGCCATCCGACAGGGAGAGACCTACAATGAGCAGTTCTTC.

The chain has TRBV20-1 and TRBJ1-5; D is undetermined. CDR3 length equals 14 residues. V dropped 3 bases and J dropped 2 bases, with 11 bases sitting between them. Germline V gene lookup returns CDR1 DFQATT and CDR2 SNEGSKA (reference sequence). The CDR3 sequence: CSASVPRGNQPQHF. The CDR3 coding sequence is TGCAGTGCTAGCGTACCACGAGGCAATCAGCCCCAGCATTTT.

There are many counts of this clonotype. This rearrangement joins TRBV27 to TRBJ2-3, with D tentatively TRBD2 (6 bases). The CDR3 length is 17 residues. Germline CDR1 MNHEY, CDR2 SMNVEV (reference sequence). Deletions cut 4 bases from V and 0 bases from J, with 17 bases between. The CDR3 here is CASSSHPRDSSTDTQYF. Written as DNA, the CDR3 is TGTGCCAGCAGTTCCCACCCCAGGGACTCTAGCACAGATACGCAGTATTTT.

V gene TRBV4-1 combines with J gene TRBJ1-2; tentatively, D is TRBD1 (5 bases). Germline lookup yields CDR1 MGHRA and CDR2 YSYEKL. This CDR3 has 13 amino acids. V gave up 1 base and J gave up 6 bases, with 9 bases separating them. For the CDR3, the DNA is TGCGCCAGCAGCCAAGCCTTGACAGATGGCTACACCTTC. Translation: CASSQALTDGYTF.

Comment on this clonotype: Its ends do not fully match the called genes, so a read error is possible. The rearrangement uses TRBV10-3 and TRBJ1-1; D gene ambiguous. The CDR3 has 14 amino acids. In germline, CDR1 is ENHRY, CDR2 SYGVKD. Written as DNA, the CDR3 is TGTGCCAGCAGTTATACGGACCGGAACACTGAAGCTTTCTTT. It encodes CASSYTDRNTEAFF.

The chain employs TRBV6-5 and TRBJ1-2, with TRBD1 identical over 11 bases. Germline V CDR1 and CDR2: MNHEY, SVGAGI. The CDR3 runs 15 residues. The V gene end was trimmed by 2 bases and the J gene end by 5 bases; junction bases not matched to a gene: 4. The DNA for the CDR3 is TGTGCCAGCAGTTACGGGGACAGGGGGGGATATGGCTACACCTTC. It encodes CASSYGDRGGYGYTF.

The CDR3 nucleotides are TGTGCCTGGAGTGGACCGGGGGGTTCCTACGAGCAGTACTTC. As protein: CAWSGPGGSYEQYF. V gene TRBV30 combines with J gene TRBJ2-7; 7 positions agree with TRBD2. The CDR3 length is 14 residues. Germline V gene sequence: CDR1 GTSNPN, CDR2 SVGIG (reference sequence). V was clipped by 1 base and J by 1 base; unmatched bases: 4.

The chain links TRBV29-1 to TRBJ1-3; possible D gene TRBD1, 6 bases. Germline values: CDR1 SQVTM, CDR2 ANQGSEA. V was clipped by 5 bases and J by 0 bases, with 8 bases between them. The CDR3 contains 13 residues. CDR3 DNA sequence: TGCAGCGTTTCACAGGGCTCTGGAAACACCATATATTTT. Encoded protein: CSVSQGSGNTIYF.

This clonotype was detected a few times. V and J are TRBV2 and TRBJ2-7; 11 nucleotides match TRBD1. V shed 7 bases and J 3 bases; nucleotides not matched to a gene: 5. The CDR3 is made up of 14 amino acids. Germline V lookup: CDR1 SNHLY, CDR2 FYNNEI. The CDR3 DNA is TGTGCCAGCATGGGGACAGGGGGTTACTACGAGCAGTACTTC. As protein: CASMGTGGYYEQYF.